These 14 T cell receptor beta chains share one sample of origin, sequenced in a study of Graves' ophthalmopathy and Graves' hyperthyroidism. The sequenced template was RNA, covering the TCR beta CDR3 region. Second-round multiplex PCR came after first-round RT-PCR with HTBI primers. MiXCR, run by TCRdb on the multiplex PCR reads, gives a single entry per CDR3 protein. The table shows hundreds of thousands of distinct CDR3 sequences, with over 20% occurring only once. Specimen: peripheral blood. Receptors originate from a woman between 18 and 30 years old with stable Graves' hyperthyroidism. Some clones in this sample may be carry-over from other donors' samples.

J is TRBJ2-5 and V is TRBV30; 8 bases fit TRBD1. Germline CDR1 reads GTSNPN; CDR2 reads SVGIG (reference sequence). The CDR3 is 15 residues long. J was trimmed by 2 bases and V by 2 bases; bases with no gene match: 7. CDR3 DNA: TGTGCCTGGAGTACGAGCGGACAGGGTCAAGAGACCCAGTACTTC. Amino acid sequence: CAWSTSGQGQETQYF.

Comment on this clonotype: Because the CDR3 is missing its conserved closing phenylalanine or tryptophan, this is likely a read error. The DNA of the CDR3 is TGTGCCAGTAGTATAGTGGGCAGGGGAGGAGAGACCCAGTACCTC. Encoded protein: CASSIVGRGGETQYL. The chain joins TRBV19 to TRBJ2-5; D is perhaps TRBD1 or TRBD2 (6 bases each). With 1 base removed from V and 4 bases from J, the gap between germline ends came to 13 bases. The CDR3 contains 15 residues. CDR1 is LNHDA, CDR2 SQIVND, per germline (reference sequence).

This clonotype was counted ten times or more. The chain employs TRBV5-1 and TRBJ1-5, with D hard to call. Trimming took 0 bases from V and 4 from J, leaving 8 bases between them. The CDR3 totals 14 residues. CDR1 and CDR2 from the germline V gene are SGHRS and YFSETQ. The DNA for the CDR3 is TGCGCCAGCAGCTTGGACGGACTTAATCAGCCCCAGCATTTT. It is translated as CASSLDGLNQPQHF.

Of note for this clonotype: A read error may produce the germline difference seen at one junction end. The J gene is TRBJ2-7, the V gene TRBV5-1; D uncertain. CDR3 length: 10 residues. Germline CDR1 and CDR2: SGHRS and YFSETQ. The DNA of the CDR3 is TGCGCCAGGAGCTTGGACGAGCAGTACTTC. Translated, it gives CARSLDEQYF. Supplemented by reference TRBV5-1 and TRBJ2-7, the full variable domain reads KAGVTQTPRYLIKTRGQQVTLSCSPISGHRSVSWYQQTPGQGLQFLFEYFSETQRNKGNFPGRFSGRQFSNSRSEMNVSTLELGDSALYLCARSLDEQYFGPGTRLTVT.

This clonotype occurred a few times. Given a much more abundant clone one base away, this may be a read error. The CDR3 ends on some other residue instead of the conserved phenylalanine or tryptophan, so this is likely a read error. This chain joins TRBV28 and TRBJ1-5; D unresolved. The CDR3 is made up of 18 amino acids. V lost 2 bases and J lost 1, with 18 bases in between. Germline CDR1 reads MDHEN; CDR2 reads SYDVKM. The DNA of the CDR3 is TGTGCCAGCAGTTTAGTTAATGTCGTACTGAGGAGCAATCAGCCCCAGCATTCT. Translation: CASSLVNVVLRSNQPQHS.

This clonotype was recorded at least ten times. The chain couples TRBV5-6 to TRBJ1-5; 8 bases fit TRBD1. Trimming at V came to 4 bases and at J to 2 bases, leaving 8 bases not matched to a gene. CDR1 is SGHDT and CDR2 is YYEEEE in the germline V gene. The length of the CDR3 is 16 residues. The CDR3: CASSPWTGQGNQPQHF. CDR3 in DNA: TGTGCCAGCAGCCCTTGGACAGGGCAGGGCAATCAGCCCCAGCATTTT. The variable domain in full, completed from reference TRBV5-6 and TRBJ1-5, reads DAGVTQSPTHLIKTRGQQVTLRCSPKSGHDTVSWYQQALGQGPQFIFQYYEEEERQRGNFPDRFSGHQFPNYSSELNVNALLLGDSALYLCASSPWTGQGNQPQHFGDGTRLSIL.

In this sample, this clonotype turned up many times. This rearrangement joins TRBV18 to TRBJ2-7; D might be TRBD1 or TRBD2, each matching 5 bases. The CDR3 has 13 amino acids. CDR1 and CDR2 from the germline V gene are KGHSH and LQKENI. V was pared by 0 bases and J by 6 bases, with 9 bases between. CDR3 nucleotides: TGTGCCAGCTCACCACCGGCAGGGAGCGAGCAGTACTTC. Translated, it gives CASSPPAGSEQYF.

This clonotype was counted many times. Compared with germline, one end of the junction differs, possibly owing to a read error. The chain is built from TRBV19 and TRBJ1-5, with a possible D match to TRBD1 (5 bases). Germline lookup yields CDR1 LNHDA and CDR2 SQIVND (reference sequence). This CDR3 is 14 amino acids long. CDR3 bases: TGTGCCAATAGTATGGAGGGGAGCAATCAGCCCCAGCATTTT. Translating it yields CANSMEGSNQPQHF. The variable domain in full, completed from reference TRBV19 and TRBJ1-5, reads DGGITQSPKYLFRKEGQNVTLSCEQNLNHDAMYWYRQDPGQGLRLIYYSQIVNDFQKGDIAEGYSVSREKKESFPLTVTSAQKNPTAFYLCANSMEGSNQPQHFGDGTRLSIL.

Comments on this clonotype: The germline gene is not matched at one end of the junction; a read error may be the cause. The gene calls are TRBV11-1 and TRBJ1-1, with D possibly TRBD1 on 6 matching bases. CDR3 length equals 16 residues. Per the germline V gene, CDR1 is SGHAT and CDR2 is FQDESV (reference sequence). The CDR3 reads CASSSENRDKNTGAFF. The CDR3 DNA reads as TGTGCCAGCAGCTCGGAAAACCGGGACAAGAACACTGGAGCTTTCTTT. The full variable domain, in which reference TRBV11-1 and TRBJ1-1 provide the parts outside the CDR3, is EAEVAQSPRYKITEKSQAVAFWCDPISGHATLYWYRQILGQGPELLVQFQDESVVDDSQLPKDRFSAERLKGVDSTLKIQPAELGDSAMYLCASSSENRDKNTGAFFGQGTRLTVV.

This clonotype has just a few counts. The V gene is TRBV3-1, the J gene TRBJ1-1, with D perhaps TRBD1 (5 bases). The CDR3 is made up of 11 amino acids. In germline, CDR1 is LGHDT, CDR2 YNNKEL (reference sequence). V was clipped by 3 bases and J by 10 bases, with 9 bases between them. The CDR3 nucleotides read TGTGCCAGCAGCCAGGGGGTTGGAGCTTTCTTT. Translating it yields CASSQGVGAFF.

This clonotype was detected ten times or more. The CDR3 loop is CASSPSGRFDEQYF. The CDR3 nucleotides are TGTGCCAGCAGTCCTAGCGGGAGATTTGACGAGCAGTACTTC. V gene TRBV28 combines with J gene TRBJ2-7; 10 bases map to TRBD2. This CDR3 comprises 14 residues. V lost 5 bases to trimming and J lost 5 bases; unmatched junction nucleotides: 6. Germline CDR1 and CDR2: MDHEN and SYDVKM.

The chain combines TRBV6-1 with TRBJ1-1; D uncertain. CDR1 is MNHNS, CDR2 SASEGT, per germline. The V end was cut by 2 bases, the J end by 0 bases, with 7 bases between. The CDR3 has 14 amino acids. The CDR3 protein is CASSEWQMNTEAFF. Here the CDR3 DNA reads TGTGCCAGCAGTGAATGGCAGATGAACACTGAAGCTTTCTTT.

This clonotype appeared a few times. The genes are TRBV27 and TRBJ2-7, with a weak D call TRBD1 (6 bases). The CDR3 has 15 amino acids. Trimming took off 6 bases at V and 2 bases at J, with 17 bases between the two ends. Germline CDR1 reads MNHEY; CDR2 reads SMNVEV (reference sequence). CDR3 sequence reads: CASSLDRSSPYEQYF. The CDR3 DNA is TGTGCCAGCAGCCTGGACAGATCGAGCCCCTACGAGCAGTACTTC.

This clonotype was detected many times. This chain joins TRBV6-2 or TRBV6-3 and TRBJ2-5; D tentatively fits TRBD1 or TRBD2 (5 bases each). The CDR3 length is 13 residues. Germline assignment: CDR1 MNHEY and CDR2 SVGEGT. The V end lost 6 bases, the J end lost 3 bases, and 11 bases lay between the germline ends. The chain's CDR3 is CASSSRDEETQYF. In DNA, the CDR3 is TGTGCCAGCAGCAGTCGGGACGAAGAGACCCAGTACTTC.